One and the same sample provided the 18 T cell receptor beta chains below, sequenced in a study of blood T cell repertoires in COVID-19. Libraries were prepared by immunoSEQ multiplex PCR; TCRdb keeps only in-frame clonotypes and omits some of them. The sample consists of tens of thousands of clones, 85% to 90% of them appearing once. Material for sequencing was peripheral blood. These receptors all stem from a man between 60 and 75 years old with acute or convalescent COVID-19.

This clone occurred once. The rearrangement uses TRBV5-1 and TRBJ2-1, with D possibly TRBD1 on 5 matching bases. CDR3 length equals 14 residues. V was pared by 0 bases and J by 7 bases, with 11 bases between. Germline V gives CDR1 SGHRS, CDR2 YFSETQ. CDR3 protein: CASSLEGRDNEQFF. Written as DNA, the CDR3 is TGCGCCAGCAGCTTGGAGGGCAGGGATAATGAGCAGTTCTTC.

The chain carries TRBV18 and TRBJ2-7, with 7 nucleotides matching TRBD2. The CDR3 runs 15 residues. After removal of 2 bases from V and 6 bases from J, the junction contained 10 bases not matched to a gene. Germline assignment: CDR1 KGHSH and CDR2 LQKENI. CDR3 nucleotide sequence: TGTGCCAGCTCACCAATTTTAGGCGGGAGCGGCGAGCAGTACTTC. Its translation: CASSPILGGSGEQYF.

This CDR3 is CASSTGSLEAFF. The CDR3 DNA follows: TGTGCCAGCAGCACGGGGAGCCTTGAAGCTTTCTTT. The chain employs TRBV27 and TRBJ1-1; D remains ambiguous. Trimming shortened V by 6 bases and J by 7 bases, and 12 bases separated the two germline ends. Germline CDR1 MNHEY, CDR2 SMNVEV (reference sequence). The CDR3 spans 12 residues.

J is TRBJ1-4 and V is TRBV6-5; D is unresolved. The length of the CDR3 is 10 residues. V was pared by 6 bases and J by 7 bases, with 3 bases between. The germline gives CDR1 MNHEY, CDR2 SVGAGI. For the CDR3, the DNA is TGTGCCAGCAGCGGTGAAAAACTGTTTTTT. As protein: CASSGEKLFF.

The chain recombines TRBV27 with TRBJ2-3, with a tentative D call TRBD1 (5 bases). Trimming pared 6 bases from V and 1 base from J, leaving 26 bases between. The CDR3 is made up of 19 amino acids. CDR1 MNHEY and CDR2 SMNVEV come from the germline V gene (reference sequence). The CDR3 spells CASRPDSRVWGPRTDTQYF. The CDR3 DNA follows: TGTGCCAGCAGACCCGACAGTCGGGTTTGGGGTCCCCGCACAGATACGCAGTATTTT.

This clone showed up just once. The DNA of the CDR3 is TGTGCCAGCGGCCGCTGGACTAGCGGGAGAAGGACGCAGTATTTT. This encodes CASGRWTSGRRTQYF. The V and J genes are TRBV7-9 and TRBJ2-3; 13 bases line up with TRBD2. Germline V CDR1 and CDR2: SEHNR, FQNEAQ (reference sequence). There are 15 residues in the CDR3. V gave up 8 bases and J gave up 9 bases; unmatched junction bases: 11.

The chain joins TRBV30 to TRBJ1-1; D perhaps matches TRBD1 (5 bases). The CDR3 has 13 amino acids. Germline CDR1 GTSNPN, CDR2 SVGIG (reference sequence). Trimming took 0 bases from V and 5 from J, leaving 10 bases between them. Here the CDR3 reads CAWSVRVGTEAFF. CDR3 nucleotide sequence: TGTGCCTGGAGTGTCAGGGTGGGAACTGAAGCTTTCTTT.

This clone appeared a few times. The chain has TRBV7-3 and TRBJ2-3; weak D call: TRBD2 (6 bases). This CDR3 region has 15 residues. Trimming pared 0 bases from V and 1 base from J, leaving 8 bases between. The germline gives CDR1 SGHTA, CDR2 FQGTGA. This chain's CDR3 is CASSLTGLRTDTQYF. The CDR3 DNA sequence: TGTGCCAGCAGCTTAACGGGACTCCGCACAGATACGCAGTATTTT.

This clone was seen once. The chain uses TRBV3-1 (or the pseudogene TRBV3-2) and TRBJ2-3; TRBD2 matches at 9 bases. The V and J ends lost 6 bases and 4 bases, in that order; junction bases with no gene match: 8. Germline-derived CDR1 and CDR2 are LGHDT and YNNKEL (reference sequence). This CDR3 is 15 amino acids long. For the CDR3, the DNA is TGTGCCAGCAGTCCAGCGGGAGGACGGCCAGATACGCAGTATTTT. Translation: CASSPAGGRPDTQYF.

The chain is built from TRBV5-1 and TRBJ2-1, with 9 bases that match TRBD2. CDR1 is SGHRS, CDR2 YFSETQ, per germline. The CDR3 totals 14 residues. V dropped 5 bases and J dropped 1; count of bases not matched to a gene: 1. The CDR3 region has the DNA TGCGCCAGCAGGCGGGAGGGGTCCTACAATGAGCAGTTCTTC. It specifies CASRREGSYNEQFF. Complete variable domain (other parts from reference TRBV5-1 and TRBJ2-1): KAGVTQTPRYLIKTRGQQVTLSCSPISGHRSVSWYQQTPGQGLQFLFEYFSETQRNKGNFPGRFSGRQFSNSRSEMNVSTLELGDSALYLCASRREGSYNEQFFGPGTRLTVL.

The J gene is TRBJ2-7, the V gene TRBV3-1 (or the pseudogene TRBV3-2); D might be TRBD1 (5 bases). The germline gives CDR1 LGHDT, CDR2 YNNKEL (reference sequence). The CDR3 spans 13 residues. V gave up 4 bases and J gave up 5 bases, with 12 bases separating them. DNA for the CDR3: TGTGCCAGCAGCCCAGAGTGGGGCCACGAGCAGTACTTC. Amino acids: CASSPEWGHEQYF.

The chain couples TRBV27 to TRBJ1-2, with 8 positions matching TRBD1. CDR3 size: 14 residues. The ends lost 4 bases at V and 5 bases at J; junction bases unmatched: 6. Germline loops: CDR1 MNHEY, CDR2 SMNVEV (reference sequence). The CDR3 region is CASSYTTGAYGYTF. CDR3 sequence (DNA): TGTGCCAGCAGTTACACGACAGGGGCGTATGGCTACACCTTC.

The DNA for the CDR3 is TGTGCCAGCAGCCCAAGCGGGAGCTCCTACAATGAGCAGTTCTTC. Translated: CASSPSGSSYNEQFF. The genes are TRBV11-2 and TRBJ2-1, with TRBD2 identical over 8 bases. Trimming took 5 bases from V and 0 from J; bases not matched to a gene: 3. The CDR3 consists of 15 residues. From germline, CDR1 is SGHAT and CDR2 FQNNGV. The whole variable domain, filled in from reference TRBV11-2 and TRBJ2-1, reads EAGVAQSPRYKIIEKRQSVAFWCNPISGHATLYWYQQILGQGPKLLIQFQNNGVVDDSQLPKDRFSAERLKGVDSTLKIQPAKLEDSAVYLCASSPSGSSYNEQFFGPGTRLTVL.

The CDR3, as DNA: TGTGCCAGCAGCAAAAAGACAGGGGGCGGGGAGACCCAGTACTTC. This translates into CASSKKTGGGETQYF. The chain combines TRBV5-4 with TRBJ2-5; 10 nucleotides line up with TRBD1. The CDR3 runs 15 residues. V shed 4 bases, J shed 5 bases, and the junction held 8 bases outside the gene matches. Germline assignment: CDR1 SGHNT and CDR2 YYREEE (reference sequence).

This sequence joins TRBV29-1 and TRBJ2-3; 12 bases fit TRBD2. The germline V gene encodes CDR1 SQVTM and CDR2 ANQGSEA. V was pared by 1 base and J by 1 base, with 3 bases of the junction left unmatched. This CDR3 spans 16 amino acids. The CDR3: CSVEGTSGIGTDTQYF. For the CDR3, the DNA is TGCAGCGTTGAAGGGACTAGCGGGATCGGCACAGATACGCAGTATTTT.

This chain uses TRBV19 with TRBJ2-5, with 12 bases that match TRBD2. CDR1 is LNHDA, CDR2 SQIVND, per germline (reference sequence). Losses at the gene ends were 3 bases for V and 4 bases for J; bases not matched to a gene: 3. The CDR3 consists of 15 residues. CDR3 nucleotides: TGTGCCAGTAGTATTGAACTAGCGGGAGGAGAGACCCAGTACTTC. Its protein is CASSIELAGGETQYF.

The chain combines TRBV5-1 with TRBJ1-2; 8 bases are shared with TRBD1. This CDR3 is 14 amino acids long. CDR1 is SGHRS and CDR2 is YFSETQ in the germline V gene. The ends lost 2 bases at V and 4 bases at J; junction bases unmatched: 4. CDR3 coding DNA: TGCGCCAGCAGCTTCGGACAGGGCGGCTATGGCTACACCTTC. Translation: CASSFGQGGYGYTF.

The sample holds one count of this clone. The CDR3 DNA reads TGTGCCAGCAGTGGTCCTACAGGGGCTGGCAATCAGCCCCAGCATTTT. As protein: CASSGPTGAGNQPQHF. The rearrangement joins TRBV6-1 to TRBJ1-5; 7 bases align to TRBD1. CDR3 length: 16 residues. Germline assignment: CDR1 MNHNS and CDR2 SASEGT. Trimming cost V 4 bases and J 2 bases; bases outside gene matches: 8.